A single T cell receptor beta chain is shown here with its context. This record comes from a study of blood T cell repertoires in COVID-19. Study as a whole: Whether acute or convalescent, the COVID-19 samples came from the United States, Italy and Spain. Sample material is recorded as cDNA or gDNA derived from T cells, B-cell-depleted T cells, or PBMCs.

Per the authors' pipeline: Counts of nucleated cells, estimated from reference gene primer amplification, were obtained. Sequencing used immunoSEQ multiplex PCR; TCRdb keeps in-frame clones, though not all of them. The DNA was the basis for D and trimming; V, J and clone size are from that table. The repertoire includes some 300,000 clones, 88% of them detected once, and approximately 2% sits in the top ten. Looked up from germline, CDR1 is MDHEN and CDR2 is SYDVKM. The CDR3 loop spans 15 amino acids. The junction had 9 bases not matched to a gene; V was cut back by 10 bases and J by 4 bases. Specimen: PBMCs or T cells enriched from blood (not recorded which). The receptor comes from a woman in her sixties in a cohort exposed to, infected with or recovered from COVID-19 (not recorded which). V usage is TRBV28 and J usage is TRBJ2-1, with 11 positions matching TRBD2. The DNA for the CDR3 is TGTGCCAACTCAGGGGGGACTAGCGGTTACAATGAGCAGTTCTTC. This translates into CANSGGTSGYNEQFF.